The rows below give T cell receptor beta chains drawn from one sample of a study of T cells in Graves' hyperthyroidism and ophthalmopathy. TCRdb re-derived calls from the multiplex PCR reads in MiXCR, one entry per CDR3 protein. This sample has about 360,000 distinct CDR3 sequences, with around 16% found just once. Sequences were obtained from blood. The receptor source for this set is a woman aged 18-29 years with Graves' hyperthyroidism that later progressed to Graves' ophthalmopathy. Both conserved end residues are part of each CDR3. Fields, in order: J gene, V gene, D gene, clone size, CDR3 protein, CDR3 DNA. The D gene is left open where the match is weak. Part of the rows lack a size; the others show once, few, many or a class for expanded clones.

TRBJ2-7 | TRBV28 | NA | many | CASSPPLQSYEQYF | TGTGCCAGCAGTCCGCCGTTGCAGTCCTACGAGCAGTACTTC
TRBJ2-5 | TRBV2 | NA | many | CASSESAAQETQYF | TGTGCCAGCAGTGAATCGGCAGCCCAAGAGACCCAGTACTTC
TRBJ1-2 | TRBV28 | TRBD1 | NA | CASSLEGADGYTF | TGTGCCAGCAGTTTAGAGGGGGCGGATGGCTACACCTTC
TRBJ2-3 | TRBV6-1 | TRBD2 | many | CASSERTSGSSTDTQYF | TGTGCCAGCAGTGAGCGGACTAGCGGGAGTAGCACAGATACGCAGTATTTT
TRBJ2-3 | TRBV28 | TRBD2 | many | CASSFFSGETSSTDTQYF | TGTGCCAGCAGTTTTTTTAGCGGGGAAACCTCTAGCACAGATACGCAGTATTTT
TRBJ2-5 | TRBV6-1 | TRBD2 | many | CASSEVVASGRSKETQYF | TGTGCCAGCAGTGAAGTGGTGGCTAGCGGGAGATCAAAAGAGACCCAGTACTTC
TRBJ2-7 | TRBV2 | NA | many | CASSVSYEQYF | TGTGCCAGCAGCGTCTCCTACGAGCAGTACTTC
TRBJ2-1 | TRBV19 | TRBD2 | NA | CASSINRLAEYNEQFF | TGTGCCAGTAGTATAAATCGGCTAGCGGAATACAATGAGCAGTTCTTC
TRBJ2-3 | TRBV6-1 | NA | many | CASSEGPYDTDTQYF | TGTGCCAGCAGTGAAGGGCCGTACGACACAGATACGCAGTATTTT
TRBJ2-7 | TRBV28 | NA | NA | CASSTRIPSSYEQYF | TGTGCCAGCAGTACCCGGATCCCGAGCTCCTACGAGCAGTACTTC
TRBJ1-2 | TRBV20-1 | NA | many | CSASHARGYGYTF | TGCAGTGCTAGTCACGCAAGGGGCTATGGCTACACCTTC
TRBJ1-1 | TRBV20-1 | TRBD1 | many | CSAREGGVNTEAFF | TGCAGTGCTAGAGAAGGGGGCGTTAACACTGAAGCTTTCTTT
TRBJ2-7 | TRBV10-3 | TRBD1 | many | CAISEGTGRSYEQYF | TGTGCCATCAGTGAAGGGACAGGGAGATCCTACGAGCAGTACTTC
TRBJ1-5 | TRBV13 | NA | many | CASSEGAQPQHF | TGTGCCAGCAGCGAAGGGGCTCAGCCCCAGCATTTT
TRBJ1-5 | TRBV20-1 | TRBD1 | many | CSSPTTRGRDQPQHF | TGCAGTTCACCAACTACCAGGGGGCGCGATCAGCCCCAGCATTTT
TRBJ2-7 | TRBV7-9 | NA | NA | CASTSLYYEQYF | TGTGCCAGCACCTCGTTATACTACGAGCAGTACTTC
TRBJ2-7 | TRBV28 | NA | many | CASSFSFIGTSRPEQYF | TGTGCCAGCAGTTTTAGCTTCATCGGGACATCACGACCCGAGCAGTACTTC
TRBJ1-4 | TRBV11-2 | TRBD1 | many | CASRSGQGAEKLFF | TGTGCCAGCAGATCCGGGCAGGGGGCTGAAAAACTGTTTTTT
TRBJ1-3 | TRBV5-1 | NA | few | CASSLALGSGNTIYF | TGCGCCAGCAGCTTGGCCCTAGGCTCTGGAAACACCATATATTTT
TRBJ1-1 | TRBV12-3/TRBV12-4 | NA | NA | CASSPGRLNTEAFF | TGTGCCAGCAGCCCTGGACGGTTGAACACTGAAGCTTTCTTT
TRBJ2-1 | TRBV6-1 | TRBD1 | few | CAIRGRGSPNNEQFF | TGTGCCATCAGGGGGAGAGGATCTCCTAACAATGAGCAGTTCTTC
TRBJ2-1 | TRBV7-3 | NA | NA | CASTASDGNEQFF | TGTGCCAGCACCGCCTCCGACGGAAATGAGCAGTTCTTC